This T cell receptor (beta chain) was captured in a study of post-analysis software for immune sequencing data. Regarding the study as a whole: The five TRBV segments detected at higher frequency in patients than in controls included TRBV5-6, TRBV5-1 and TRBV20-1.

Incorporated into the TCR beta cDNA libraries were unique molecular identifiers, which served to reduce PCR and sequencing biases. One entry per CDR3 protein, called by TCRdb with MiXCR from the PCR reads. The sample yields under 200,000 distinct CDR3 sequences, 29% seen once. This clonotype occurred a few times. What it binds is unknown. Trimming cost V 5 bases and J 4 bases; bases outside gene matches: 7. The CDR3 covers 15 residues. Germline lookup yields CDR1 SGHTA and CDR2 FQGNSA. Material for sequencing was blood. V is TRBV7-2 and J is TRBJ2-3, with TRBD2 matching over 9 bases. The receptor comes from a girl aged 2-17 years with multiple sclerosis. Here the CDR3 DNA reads TGTGCCAGCAGCCGTTGGGCGGGAGGGCCAGATACGCAGTATTTT. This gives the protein CASSRWAGGPDTQYF.